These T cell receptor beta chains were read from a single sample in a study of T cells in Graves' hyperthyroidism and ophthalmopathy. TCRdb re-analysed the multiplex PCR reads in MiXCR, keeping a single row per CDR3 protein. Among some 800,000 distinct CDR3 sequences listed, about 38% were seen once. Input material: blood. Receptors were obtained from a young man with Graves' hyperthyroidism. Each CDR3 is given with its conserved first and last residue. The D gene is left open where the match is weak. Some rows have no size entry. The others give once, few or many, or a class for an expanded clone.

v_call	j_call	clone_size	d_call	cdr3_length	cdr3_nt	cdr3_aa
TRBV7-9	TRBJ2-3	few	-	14	TGTGCCAGCAGCTTAGACGTCTACACAGATACGCAGTATTTT	CASSLDVYTDTQYF
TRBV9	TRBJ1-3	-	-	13	TGTGCCAGCGGTTCCGCGGGGGGAAACACCATATATTTT	CASGSAGGNTIYF
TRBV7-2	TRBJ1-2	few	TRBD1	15	TGTGCCAGCAGCCCGGGACAGGGCGTGGACTATGGCTACACCTTC	CASSPGQGVDYGYTF
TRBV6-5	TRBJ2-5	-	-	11	TGTGCCAGCAGTTACTTGGGGACCCAGTACTTC	CASSYLGTQYF
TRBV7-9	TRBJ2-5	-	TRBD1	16	TGTGCCAGCAGGCCCGTCCCCGGGACAGGGGAAGAGACCCAGTACTTC	CASRPVPGTGEETQYF
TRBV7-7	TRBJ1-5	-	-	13	TGTGCTAGCAGCTTCGGCCCAGAAGAGACCCAGCATTTT	CASSFGPEETQHF
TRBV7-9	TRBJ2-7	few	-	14	TGTGCCAGCAGCCCGGGGTCCCATACCTACGAGCAGTACTTC	CASSPGSHTYEQYF
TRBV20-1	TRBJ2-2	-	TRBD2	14	TGCAGTGCTACCGGGACTAGAGACACCGGGGAGCTGTTTTTT	CSATGTRDTGELFF
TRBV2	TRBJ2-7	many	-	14	TGTGCCAGCAGTGAAAGGGCCACTTGGCAGGAGCAGTACTTC	CASSERATWQEQYF
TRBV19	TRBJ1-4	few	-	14	TGTGCCAGTACGGGCGGGGCAACTAATGAAAAACTGTTTTTT	CASTGGATNEKLFF
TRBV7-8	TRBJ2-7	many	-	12	TGTGCCAGCAGCCAGTTCTCCTACGAGCAGTACTTC	CASSQFSYEQYF
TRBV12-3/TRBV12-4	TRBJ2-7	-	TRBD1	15	TGTGCCAGCAGTTTGGGGACAGGGAGTATGCACGAGCAGTACTTC	CASSLGTGSMHEQYF
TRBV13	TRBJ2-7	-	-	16	TGTGCCAGCAGCTCTTTGAAACTAACACGGGTTTACGAGCAGTACTTC	CASSSLKLTRVYEQYF
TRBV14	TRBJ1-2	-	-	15	TGTGCCAGCAGCCAAGAATGGGAGGCTAACTATGGCTACACCTTC	CASSQEWEANYGYTF
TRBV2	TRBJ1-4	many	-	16	TGTGCCAGCAGTGAAGCAGTGTGGGCACCCTCTGAAAAACTGTTTTTT	CASSEAVWAPSEKLFF
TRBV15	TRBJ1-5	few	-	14	TGTGCCACCAGCGGGGACGGTGATAATCAGCCCCAGCATTTT	CATSGDGDNQPQHF
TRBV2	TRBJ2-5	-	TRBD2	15	TGTGCCAGCAGTGGGCGGACTAGCGGAGAAGAGACCCAGTACTTC	CASSGRTSGEETQYF
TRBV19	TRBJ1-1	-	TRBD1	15	TGTGCCAGTAGTGTTTTGGCGACAGGGGGCACTGAAGCTTTCTTT	CASSVLATGGTEAFF
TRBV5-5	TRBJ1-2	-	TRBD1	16	TGTGCCAGCAGTTCCGGACAGGGCGAAGCTAACTATGGCTACACCTTC	CASSSGQGEANYGYTF
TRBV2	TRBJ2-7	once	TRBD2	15	TGTGCCAGCAGTGAAGGGACTAGCGGAGGGTACGAGCAGTACTTC	CASSEGTSGGYEQYF
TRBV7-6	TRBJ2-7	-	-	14	TGTGCCAGCAGTCGGGAATTTTCACCCAACGAGCAGTACTTC	CASSREFSPNEQYF
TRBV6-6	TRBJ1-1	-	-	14	TGTGCCAGCAGTTACTCGGTCCGGAACACTGAAGCTTTCTTT	CASSYSVRNTEAFF
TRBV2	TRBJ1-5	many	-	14	TGTGCCAGCACCAATGGGCAGGGAACCCAGCCCCAGCATTTT	CASTNGQGTQPQHF
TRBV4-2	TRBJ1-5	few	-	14	TGTGCCAGCAGCCAAGCAGAAGTAGGTCAGCCCCAGCATTTT	CASSQAEVGQPQHF
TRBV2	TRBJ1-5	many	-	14	TGTGCCAGCAAGACGCTCAAGGGTGCTCAGCCCCAGCATTTT	CASKTLKGAQPQHF
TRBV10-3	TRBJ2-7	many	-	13	TGTGCCATCAGTGAACTCCTTACCTACGAGCAGTACTTC	CAISELLTYEQYF
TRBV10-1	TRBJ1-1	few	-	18	TGCGCCAGCAGTGAGTCGGCCCAGTTGGGGCAGCCGAACACTGAAGCTTTCTTT	CASSESAQLGQPNTEAFF
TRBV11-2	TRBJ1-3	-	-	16	TGTGCCAGCAGCTACAGGGACGCTAACTATGGCTACACCATATATTTT	CASSYRDANYGYTIYF
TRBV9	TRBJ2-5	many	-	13	TGTGCCAGCAGCGTAGTGGGGGGAAAGACCCAGTACTTC	CASSVVGGKTQYF
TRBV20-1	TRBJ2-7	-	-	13	TGCAGTGCTAGGGGGGGACTCCCTTACGAGCAGTACTTC	CSARGGLPYEQYF
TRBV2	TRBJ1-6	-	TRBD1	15	TGTGCCAGCAGGGCCGGACAGGGGGATAATTCACCCCTCCACTTT	CASRAGQGDNSPLHF
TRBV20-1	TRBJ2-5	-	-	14	TGCAGTGCTAGAGGCCACAGGGGGGGTGAGACCCAGTACTTC	CSARGHRGGETQYF
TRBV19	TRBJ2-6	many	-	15	TGTGCCAGTAGTAAGGGACTCTCTGGGGCCAACGTCCTGACTTTC	CASSKGLSGANVLTF
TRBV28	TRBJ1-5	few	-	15	TGTGCCAGCAGTTCCGGGGGCCGCGGCAATCAGCCCCAGCATTTT	CASSSGGRGNQPQHF
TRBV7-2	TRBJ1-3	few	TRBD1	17	TGTGCCAGCAGCTTAGCGTTCTGGGACAGCTCTGGAAACACCATATATTTT	CASSLAFWDSSGNTIYF
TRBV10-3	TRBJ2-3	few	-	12	TGTGCCATCGGAGGGAACACAGATACGCAGTATTTT	CAIGGNTDTQYF
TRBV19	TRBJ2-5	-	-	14	TGTGCCAGTAGTATAGGTCCAGCGAGTGAGACCCAGTACTTC	CASSIGPASETQYF
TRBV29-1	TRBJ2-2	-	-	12	TGCAGCTTGCAGGGGCAGGACGGGGAGCTGTTTTTT	CSLQGQDGELFF